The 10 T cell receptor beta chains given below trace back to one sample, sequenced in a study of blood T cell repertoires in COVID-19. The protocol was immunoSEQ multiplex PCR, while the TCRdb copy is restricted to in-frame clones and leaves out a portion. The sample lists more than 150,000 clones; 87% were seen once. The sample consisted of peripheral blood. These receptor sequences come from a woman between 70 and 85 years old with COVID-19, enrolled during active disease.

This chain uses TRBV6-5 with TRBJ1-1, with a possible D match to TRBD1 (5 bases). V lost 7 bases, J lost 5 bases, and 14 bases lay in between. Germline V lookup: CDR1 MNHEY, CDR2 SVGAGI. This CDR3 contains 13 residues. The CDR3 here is CASTPAGLTEAFF. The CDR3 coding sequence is TGTGCCAGCACTCCTGCAGGGCTGACTGAAGCTTTCTTT.

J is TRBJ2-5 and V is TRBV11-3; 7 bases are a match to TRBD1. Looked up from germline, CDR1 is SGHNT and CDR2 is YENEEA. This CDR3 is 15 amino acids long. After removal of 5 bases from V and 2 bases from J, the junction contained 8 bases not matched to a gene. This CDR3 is CASSLVTRGQETQYF. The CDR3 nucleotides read TGTGCCAGCAGCCTGGTTACCAGGGGGCAAGAGACCCAGTACTTC.

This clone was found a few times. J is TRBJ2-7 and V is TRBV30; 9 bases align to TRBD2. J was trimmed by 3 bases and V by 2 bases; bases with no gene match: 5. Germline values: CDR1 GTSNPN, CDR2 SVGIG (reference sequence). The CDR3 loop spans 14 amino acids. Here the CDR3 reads CAWSHSGSLYEQYF. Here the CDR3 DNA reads TGTGCCTGGAGTCATAGCGGGAGCCTCTACGAGCAGTACTTC.

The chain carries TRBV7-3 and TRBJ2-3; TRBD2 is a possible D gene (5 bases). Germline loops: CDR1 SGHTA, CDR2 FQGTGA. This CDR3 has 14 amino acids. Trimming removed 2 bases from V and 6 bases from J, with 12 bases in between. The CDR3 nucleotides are TGTGCCAGCAGCTTAGGGAGTTTTGGCGATACGCAGTATTTT. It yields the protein CASSLGSFGDTQYF.

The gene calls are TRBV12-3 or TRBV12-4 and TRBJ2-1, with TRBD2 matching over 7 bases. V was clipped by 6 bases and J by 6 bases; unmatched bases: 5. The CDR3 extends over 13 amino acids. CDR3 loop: CASRGEGINEQFF. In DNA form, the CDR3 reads TGTGCCAGCAGGGGGGAGGGCATCAATGAGCAGTTCTTC.

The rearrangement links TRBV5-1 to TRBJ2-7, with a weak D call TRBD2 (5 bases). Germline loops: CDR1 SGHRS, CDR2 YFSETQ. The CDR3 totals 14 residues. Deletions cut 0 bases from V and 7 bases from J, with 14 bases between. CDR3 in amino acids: CASSLELARGEQYF. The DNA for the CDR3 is TGCGCCAGCAGCTTGGAATTGGCCCGAGGGGAGCAGTACTTC.

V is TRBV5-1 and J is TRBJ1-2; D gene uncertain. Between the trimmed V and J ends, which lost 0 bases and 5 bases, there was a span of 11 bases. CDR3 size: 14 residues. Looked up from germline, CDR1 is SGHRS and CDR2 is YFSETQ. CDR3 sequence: CASSLAAPEYGYTF. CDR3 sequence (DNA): TGCGCCAGCAGCTTGGCCGCGCCTGAGTATGGCTACACCTTC.

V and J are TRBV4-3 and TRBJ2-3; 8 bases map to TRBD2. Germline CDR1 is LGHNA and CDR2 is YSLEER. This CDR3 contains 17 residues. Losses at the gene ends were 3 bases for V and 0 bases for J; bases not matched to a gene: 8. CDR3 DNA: TGCGCCAGCAGCCAGGCGGGGCCTAGCGGGAGCACAGATACGCAGTATTTT. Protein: CASSQAGPSGSTDTQYF.

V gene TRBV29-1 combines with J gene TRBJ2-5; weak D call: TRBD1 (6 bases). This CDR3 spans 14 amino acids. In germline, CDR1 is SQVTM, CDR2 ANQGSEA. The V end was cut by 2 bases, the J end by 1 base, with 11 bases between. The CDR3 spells CSVEFGGSQETQYF. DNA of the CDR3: TGCAGCGTTGAATTTGGGGGCAGCCAAGAGACCCAGTACTTC.

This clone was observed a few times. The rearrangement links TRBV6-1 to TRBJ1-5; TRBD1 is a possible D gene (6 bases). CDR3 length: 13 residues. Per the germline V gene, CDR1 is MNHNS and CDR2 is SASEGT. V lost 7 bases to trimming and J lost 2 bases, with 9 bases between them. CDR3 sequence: CASIQGGNQPQHF. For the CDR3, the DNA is TGTGCCAGCATACAGGGAGGCAATCAGCCCCAGCATTTT.